Here is one T cell receptor beta chain with its context. The data belong to a study of technical replicates of blood from several donors. Only in-frame clones appear in the TCRdb table, and some are missing; sequencing was by immunoSEQ multiplex PCR. The sample yields around 93,000 clones, roughly 95% seen once. The CDR3 has 15 residues. Germline assignment: CDR1 LNHDA and CDR2 SQIVND (reference sequence). Trimming took 5 bases from V and 3 from J, leaving 11 bases between them. The chain carries TRBV19 and TRBJ2-6, with D tentatively TRBD2 (6 bases). The source of this sequence is a human donor in good health. Sequencing was performed on T cells isolated from PBMCs. The CDR3 sequence is CASSEGLFGANVLTF. DNA for the CDR3: TGTGCCAGTAGTGAGGGACTGTTTGGGGCCAACGTCCTGACTTTC.